The 10 T cell receptor beta chains reported below all come from one sample, sequenced in a study of blood T cell repertoires in COVID-19. Profiling relied on immunoSEQ multiplex PCR, and the TCRdb table lists in-frame clones only, not all of them. The sample consists of around 64,000 clones, roughly nine tenths of them appearing once. Source material: peripheral blood. Receptors were obtained from an older man in a cohort sampled during active COVID-19.

CDR3 DNA: TGCAGTGCTGGTGGACAGGGATACTATGGCTACACCTTC. This translates into CSAGGQGYYGYTF. The chain couples TRBV20-1 to TRBJ1-2; the match to TRBD1 covers 8 bases. V lost 5 bases, J lost 3 bases, and 5 bases stayed unmatched. Germline CDR1 and CDR2: DFQATT and SNEGSKA (reference sequence). The CDR3 spans 13 residues.

V gene TRBV29-1 combines with J gene TRBJ2-5, with no clear D. Trimming cost V 3 bases and J 2 bases, with 7 bases left between them. Per the germline V gene, CDR1 is SQVTM and CDR2 is ANQGSEA. The CDR3 runs 12 residues. The DNA of the CDR3 is TGCAGCGTTGATTTTCAGCAAGAGACCCAGTACTTC. It codes for CSVDFQQETQYF.

The chain is built from TRBV10-3 and TRBJ1-1, with no clear D. V lost 5 bases and J 1 base, leaving 8 bases between the germline ends. This CDR3 comprises 13 residues. CDR1 and CDR2 (germline): ENHRY, SYGVKD. CDR3 sequence (DNA): TGTGCCATCAGTCAGACATCGAACACTGAAGCTTTCTTT. Protein product: CAISQTSNTEAFF.

This chain connects TRBV3-1 (or the pseudogene TRBV3-2) to TRBJ1-1, with TRBD1 matching 7 bases. Trimming at V came to 2 bases and at J to 0 bases, leaving 3 bases not matched to a gene. This CDR3 region has 15 residues. Germline values: CDR1 LGHDT, CDR2 YNNKEL (reference sequence). The CDR3 DNA is TGTGCCAGCAGCCAAACAGGGGCCATGAACACTGAAGCTTTCTTT. It encodes CASSQTGAMNTEAFF.

The V call is TRBV27, the J call TRBJ2-3, with D unresolved. In germline, CDR1 is MNHEY, CDR2 SMNVEV (reference sequence). The CDR3 consists of 14 residues. The germline V and J ends were trimmed by 5 bases and 0 bases, with 9 bases remaining between them. CDR3 in amino acids: CASSPGRSTDTQYF. DNA for the CDR3: TGTGCCAGCAGTCCTGGCAGAAGCACAGATACGCAGTATTTT.

This clone was detected a few times. The V gene is TRBV29-1, the J gene TRBJ1-3, with D hard to call. The CDR3 loop spans 14 amino acids. Germline loops: CDR1 SQVTM, CDR2 ANQGSEA. Trimming took 3 bases from V and 1 from J, leaving 10 bases between them. CDR3 coding DNA: TGCAGCGTTGATCCGACACAATCTGGAAACACCATATATTTT. Its protein is CSVDPTQSGNTIYF.

This chain connects TRBV12-2 to TRBJ2-7; the D segment call TRBD1 is taken from the table without a DNA check. TRBV12-2 is an annotated pseudogene. The CDR3 totals 16 residues. This chain's CDR3 is CASPLKHLDNSYEQYF. The CDR3 DNA is TGTGCAAGTCCTTTGAAGCATTTGGACAACTCCTACGAGCAGTACTTC.

The CDR3 sequence is CASSYGQGSNQPQHF. CDR3 bases: TGCGCCAGCAGCTACGGACAGGGGAGCAATCAGCCCCAGCATTTT. The chain employs TRBV4-3 and TRBJ1-5, with TRBD1 matching over 9 bases. The CDR3 totals 15 residues. Germline CDR1 is LGHNA and CDR2 is YSLEER. V lost 5 bases to trimming and J lost 1 base; unmatched junction nucleotides: 3.

The chain combines TRBV27 with TRBJ1-1; 9 bases are a match to TRBD1. There are 15 residues in the CDR3. Germline-derived CDR1 and CDR2 are MNHEY and SMNVEV (reference sequence). The ends lost 6 bases at V and 4 bases at J; junction bases unmatched: 9. The CDR3 nucleotides read TGTGCCAGCAGATACAGGGGGCAGGGAGGCACTGAAGCTTTCTTT. Amino acids: CASRYRGQGGTEAFF.

This clone turned up a few times. This chain uses TRBV11-3 with TRBJ2-1; D remains ambiguous. Germline CDR1 and CDR2: SGHNT and YENEEA. The CDR3 runs 15 residues. With 4 bases removed from V and 2 bases from J, the gap between germline ends came to 12 bases. CDR3 sequence (DNA): TGTGCCAGCAGCTCCGGTCGAGGCGCCTACAATGAGCAGTTCTTC. It specifies CASSSGRGAYNEQFF.